This TCR beta chain is drawn from a study of Graves' ophthalmopathy and Graves' hyperthyroidism. Study details: The blood sample was drawn at first diagnosis and before any treatment.

This clonotype showed up many times. The antigen remains undetermined. Serum thyroxine and TRAb, along with clinical symptoms, thyroid ultrasound and orbital computed tomography, were what diagnosis relied on. PBMCs came from less than 13 ml of fresh peripheral blood. Study-level results: The model achieved 70.59% sensitivity and approximately 74% specificity for ophthalmopathy progression.

The CDR3 is made up of 12 amino acids. The V end lost 10 bases, the J end lost 11 bases, and 20 bases lay between the germline ends. CDR3 regions of TCR beta were amplified from RNA transcripts. RT-PCR was first run with HTBI primers, then multiplex PCR in a second round. Via MiXCR, TCRdb re-called the multiplex PCR reads, giving one row per CDR3 protein. The sample contains 150,000 or so distinct CDR3 sequences, less than 45% of which appear only once. The sequenced sample consisted of peripheral blood. The TCR comes from a woman aged 40-49 years with Graves' ophthalmopathy. The J gene is TRBJ1-2, the V gene TRBV12-3 or TRBV12-4; D is undetermined. This chain's CDR3 is CATHKESPLYTF. The CDR3 DNA reads TGTGCCACCCACAAAGAAAGTCCGTTGTACACCTTC.